A selection of T cell receptor beta chains follows, all from one sample in a study of T cells after somatic rescue of genetic block. The protocol was immunoSEQ multiplex PCR, while the TCRdb copy is restricted to in-frame clones and leaves out a portion. The sample lists around 57,000 clones; approximately 96% were seen once. Sequencing was carried out using peripheral blood mononuclear cells (PBMCs). The source is a child younger than two. CDR3s leave out the opening cysteine and the closing phenylalanine or tryptophan.

cdr3_length: 14
j_call: TRBJ1-2
v_call: TRBV4-2
cdr3_aa: ASSHRQDRVGYGYT

cdr3_length: 16
j_call: TRBJ2-7
v_call: TRBV5-1
cdr3_aa: ASSLARGLAGGNYEQY

cdr3_length: 15
j_call: TRBJ2-6
v_call: TRBV4-2
cdr3_aa: ASSQNLWGSGANVLT

cdr3_length: 9
j_call: TRBJ2-7
v_call: TRBV5-4
cdr3_aa: ASSLGYEQY

cdr3_length: 13
j_call: TRBJ2-4
v_call: TRBV7-2
cdr3_aa: ASSLARLAGDIQY

cdr3_length: 11
j_call: TRBJ2-7
v_call: TRBV27
cdr3_aa: ASRRLAPYEQY

cdr3_length: 11
j_call: TRBJ1-1
v_call: TRBV2
cdr3_aa: ASRQGGNTEAF

cdr3_length: 10
j_call: TRBJ1-3
v_call: TRBV4-1
cdr3_aa: ASMGSGNTIY

cdr3_length: 9
j_call: TRBJ2-3
v_call: TRBV4-2
cdr3_aa: ASSHTDTQY

cdr3_length: 11
j_call: TRBJ2-7
v_call: TRBV7-9
cdr3_aa: ASSLGRDYEQY

cdr3_length: 12
j_call: TRBJ1-5
v_call: TRBV30
cdr3_aa: AWRASRRNQPQH

cdr3_length: 12
j_call: TRBJ2-3
v_call: TRBV6-1
cdr3_aa: ASSDRAYTDTQY

cdr3_length: 13
j_call: TRBJ1-3
v_call: TRBV5-6
cdr3_aa: ASSLVGGSGNTIY

cdr3_length: 12
j_call: TRBJ2-2
v_call: TRBV28
cdr3_aa: ASRLQGGAGELF

cdr3_length: 11
j_call: TRBJ2-2
v_call: TRBV10-3
cdr3_aa: AISGTGGGELF

cdr3_length: 14
j_call: TRBJ2-2
v_call: TRBV28
cdr3_aa: ASRSGTGRYTGELF

cdr3_length: 11
j_call: TRBJ2-2
v_call: TRBV6-1
cdr3_aa: ASSDGGTGELF

cdr3_length: 13
j_call: TRBJ1-4
v_call: TRBV10-2
cdr3_aa: ASSESPGQGTKLF

cdr3_length: 10
j_call: TRBJ2-3
v_call: TRBV6-1
cdr3_aa: ASSEFADTQY

cdr3_length: 12
j_call: TRBJ2-5
v_call: TRBV2
cdr3_aa: ASSDLPPRETQY

cdr3_length: 12
j_call: TRBJ2-7
v_call: TRBV10-3
cdr3_aa: AISDISGSYEQY

cdr3_length: 14
j_call: TRBJ1-1
v_call: TRBV4-1
cdr3_aa: ASSQDGISLNTEAF

cdr3_length: 11
j_call: TRBJ1-2
v_call: TRBV11-2
cdr3_aa: ASSWGQGYGYT

cdr3_length: 12
j_call: TRBJ1-2
v_call: TRBV6-1
cdr3_aa: ASTMNGDIYGYT

cdr3_length: 13
j_call: TRBJ2-7
v_call: TRBV5-1
cdr3_aa: ASSLGLAGASEQY

cdr3_length: 10
j_call: TRBJ2-2
v_call: TRBV10-3
cdr3_aa: AISDNTGELF

cdr3_length: 14
j_call: TRBJ2-3
v_call: TRBV5-6
cdr3_aa: ASSWDSGSGTDTQY

cdr3_length: 13
j_call: TRBJ1-5
v_call: TRBV4-1
cdr3_aa: ASRIREISNQPQH

cdr3_length: 12
j_call: TRBJ1-1
v_call: TRBV19
cdr3_aa: ASSISGGGTEAF

cdr3_length: 12
j_call: TRBJ1-5
v_call: TRBV19
cdr3_aa: ASSRGTGYQPQH

cdr3_length: 13
j_call: TRBJ1-4
v_call: TRBV29-1
cdr3_aa: SVGYSQGAGEKLF

cdr3_length: 12
j_call: TRBJ2-7
v_call: TRBV10-3
cdr3_aa: AISRMAGTYEQY

cdr3_length: 12
j_call: TRBJ2-6
v_call: TRBV19
cdr3_aa: ASSIYSGANVLT

cdr3_length: 10
j_call: TRBJ2-1
v_call: TRBV6-1
cdr3_aa: ASSEQGNEQF

cdr3_length: 15
j_call: TRBJ2-6
v_call: TRBV19
cdr3_aa: ASSISGSVSGANVLT

cdr3_length: 13
j_call: TRBJ2-2
v_call: TRBV10-2
cdr3_aa: ASSPTGSRTGELF

cdr3_length: 13
j_call: TRBJ2-1
v_call: TRBV7-8
cdr3_aa: ASSLEARPTNEQF

cdr3_length: 15
j_call: TRBJ1-2
v_call: TRBV11-2
cdr3_aa: ASSLVGTGRGRDGYT

cdr3_length: 12
j_call: TRBJ1-4
v_call: TRBV12-5
cdr3_aa: ASGLTATNEKLF

cdr3_length: 14
j_call: TRBJ1-5
v_call: TRBV7-4
cdr3_aa: ASSGRTGIGNQPQH

cdr3_length: 13
j_call: TRBJ1-5
v_call: TRBV28
cdr3_aa: ASSLLSRRDQPQH

cdr3_length: 10
j_call: TRBJ2-5
v_call: TRBV18
cdr3_aa: ASSPLPPTQY

cdr3_length: 13
j_call: TRBJ2-1
v_call: TRBV19
cdr3_aa: ASSRGLAGDYEQF

cdr3_length: 10
j_call: TRBJ1-2
v_call: TRBV29-1
cdr3_aa: SVVITDYGYT

cdr3_length: 10
j_call: TRBJ1-1
v_call: TRBV4-1
cdr3_aa: ASSQERGEAF

cdr3_length: 11
j_call: TRBJ2-7
v_call: TRBV12-5
cdr3_aa: ASGLSGAYEQY

cdr3_length: 11
j_call: TRBJ2-2
v_call: TRBV9
cdr3_aa: ASSDRVGGELF

cdr3_length: 12
j_call: TRBJ2-1
v_call: TRBV7-2
cdr3_aa: ASSLAGGGNEQF

cdr3_length: 14
j_call: TRBJ2-4
v_call: TRBV21-1
cdr3_aa: ASSQRRGLAKNIQY

cdr3_length: 13
j_call: TRBJ1-2
v_call: TRBV28
cdr3_aa: ASSPLQGANYGYT

cdr3_length: 10
j_call: TRBJ1-2
v_call: TRBV6-5
cdr3_aa: ASSRDNYGYT

cdr3_length: 14
j_call: TRBJ2-1
v_call: TRBV29-1
cdr3_aa: SRPKVAAHSYNGQF